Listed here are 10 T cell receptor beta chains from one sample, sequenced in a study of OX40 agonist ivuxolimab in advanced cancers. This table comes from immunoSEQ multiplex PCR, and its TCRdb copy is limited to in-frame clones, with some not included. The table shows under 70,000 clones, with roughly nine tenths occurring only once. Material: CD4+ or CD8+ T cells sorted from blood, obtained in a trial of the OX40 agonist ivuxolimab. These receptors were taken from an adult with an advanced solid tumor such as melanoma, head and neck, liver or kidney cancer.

The CDR3 nucleotides are TGTGCCAGCAGTTACCAGGCAGGGGAGTGGGAGACCCAGTACTTC. Its protein is CASSYQAGEWETQYF. This sequence joins TRBV6-6 and TRBJ2-5; D may be TRBD1 (6 bases). The CDR3 is 15 amino acids. V was clipped by 2 bases and J by 5 bases, with 15 bases between them. Germline V gene sequence: CDR1 MNHNY, CDR2 SVGAGI (reference sequence).

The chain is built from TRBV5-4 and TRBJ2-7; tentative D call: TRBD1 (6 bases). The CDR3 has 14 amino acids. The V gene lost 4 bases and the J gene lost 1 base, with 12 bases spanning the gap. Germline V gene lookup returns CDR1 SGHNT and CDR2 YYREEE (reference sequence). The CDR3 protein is CASSPSDRSYEQYF. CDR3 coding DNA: TGTGCCAGCAGCCCATCGGACAGATCCTACGAGCAGTACTTC.

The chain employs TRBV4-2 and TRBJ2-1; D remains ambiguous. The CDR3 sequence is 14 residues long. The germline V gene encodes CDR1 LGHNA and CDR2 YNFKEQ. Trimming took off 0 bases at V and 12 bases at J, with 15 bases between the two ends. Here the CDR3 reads CASSQDAASGGQFF. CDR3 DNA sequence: TGTGCCAGCAGCCAAGATGCAGCCTCGGGTGGGCAGTTCTTC.

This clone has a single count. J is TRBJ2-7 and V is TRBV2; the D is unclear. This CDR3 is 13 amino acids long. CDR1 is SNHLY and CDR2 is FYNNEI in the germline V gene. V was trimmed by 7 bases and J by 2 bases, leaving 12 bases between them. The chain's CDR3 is CASTLTAPYEQYF. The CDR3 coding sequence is TGTGCCAGCACCTTGACTGCTCCCTACGAGCAGTACTTC.

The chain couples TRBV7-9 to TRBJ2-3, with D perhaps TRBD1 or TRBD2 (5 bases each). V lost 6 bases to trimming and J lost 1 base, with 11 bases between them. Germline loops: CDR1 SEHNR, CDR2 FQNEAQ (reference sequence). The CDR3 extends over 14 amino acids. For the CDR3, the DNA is TGTGCCAGCAGTCCCCTGGGGGGCACAGATACGCAGTATTTT. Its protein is CASSPLGGTDTQYF.

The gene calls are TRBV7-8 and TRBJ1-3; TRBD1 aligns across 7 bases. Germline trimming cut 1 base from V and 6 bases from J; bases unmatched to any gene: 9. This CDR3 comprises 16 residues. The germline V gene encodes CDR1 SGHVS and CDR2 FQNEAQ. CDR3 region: CASSLGRRRGENTIYF. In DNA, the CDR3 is TGTGCCAGCAGCTTAGGACGGCGCAGGGGGGAAAACACCATATATTTT.

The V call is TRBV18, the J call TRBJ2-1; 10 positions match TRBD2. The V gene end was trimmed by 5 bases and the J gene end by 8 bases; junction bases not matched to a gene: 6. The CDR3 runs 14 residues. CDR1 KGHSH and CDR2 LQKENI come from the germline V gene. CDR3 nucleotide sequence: TGTGCCAGCTCAAGGGGACTAGCGAGCGATGAGCAGTTCTTC. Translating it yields CASSRGLASDEQFF.

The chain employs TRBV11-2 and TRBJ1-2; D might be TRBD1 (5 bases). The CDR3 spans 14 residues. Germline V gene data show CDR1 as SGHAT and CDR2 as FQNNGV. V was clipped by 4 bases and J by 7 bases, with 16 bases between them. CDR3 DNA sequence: TGTGCCAGCAGCTACCTTAGACAGATGTCTGGCTACACCTTC. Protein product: CASSYLRQMSGYTF.

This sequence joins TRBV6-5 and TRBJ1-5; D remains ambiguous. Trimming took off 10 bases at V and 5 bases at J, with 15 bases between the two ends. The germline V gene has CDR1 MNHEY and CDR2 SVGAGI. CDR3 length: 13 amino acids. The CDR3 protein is CATGMAEDQPQHF. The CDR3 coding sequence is TGTGCCACCGGGATGGCAGAAGATCAGCCCCAGCATTTT.

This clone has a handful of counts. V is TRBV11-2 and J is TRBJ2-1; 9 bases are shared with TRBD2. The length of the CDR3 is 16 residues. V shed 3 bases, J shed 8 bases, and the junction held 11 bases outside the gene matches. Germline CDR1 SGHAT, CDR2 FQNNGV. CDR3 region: CASSFRLAGRHDEQFF. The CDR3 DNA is TGTGCCAGCAGCTTTCGGCTAGCGGGAAGGCACGATGAGCAGTTCTTC.